This T cell receptor beta chain was documented in a study of blood T cells in healthy people across ages. Study-level results: Bulk PBMC profiling left naive and antigen-experienced comparisons inconclusive. Per million T cells, TCR beta diversity dropped roughly linearly as age increased.

Isolated per sample were at least 6 million PBMCs. For the second PCR, which ran for roughly 6 to 12 cycles, a sample-barcoded 5' primer and a J-beta primer mix were used. Every cDNA molecule carried a tag from a template-switch adaptor bearing 12 random nucleotides. TCRdb used MiXCR to reprocess the 5' RACE reads, holding one entry per CDR3 protein. The profile shows 1.5 million to 1.9 million distinct CDR3 sequences, about 42% of them singletons. V lost 1 base and J lost 10; bases outside the gene matches: 3. The CDR3 runs 14 residues. Per the germline V gene, CDR1 is LGHDT and CDR2 is YNNKEL (reference sequence). A word on this clonotype: Its specificity is unknown.

Sequencing was done on a sample of blood. The rearrangement links TRBV3-1 to TRBJ1-6; TRBD1 aligns across 8 bases. This sequence was found in a young woman in good health. The CDR3 loop is CASSQGTGSSPLHF. The CDR3 bases are TGTGCCAGCAGCCAAGGGACAGGGAGCTCACCCCTCCACTTT.